The 26 T cell receptor beta chains below all came from one sample that was sequenced in a study of ipilimumab plus nivolumab after autologous stem cell transplantation. Measured with immunoSEQ multiplex PCR; TCRdb has only the in-frame clones, and not every one. This table holds tens of thousands of clones, approximately 83% found once. Sample: PBMCs, taken in a trial of ipilimumab plus nivolumab as post-transplant consolidation. The receptors originated from a male donor with diffuse large B-cell lymphoma.

CDR3 nucleotide sequence: TGTGCCAGCAGCTTAACTTCCAAGGGGACCCAGTACTTC. This translates into CASSLTSKGTQYF. This sequence joins TRBV7-3 and TRBJ2-5; unclear D gene. Germline V lookup: CDR1 SGHTA, CDR2 FQGTGA. The V gene lost 0 bases and the J gene lost 7 bases, with 9 bases spanning the gap. CDR3 size: 13 residues. Looking up the rest from reference TRBV7-3 and TRBJ2-5 gives the full variable domain: GAGVSQTPSNKVTEKGKYVELRCDPISGHTALYWYRQSLGQGPEFLIYFQGTGAADDSGLPNDRFFAVRPEGSVSTLKIQRTERGDSAVYLCASSLTSKGTQYFGPGTRLLVL.

In its sample, this clone was seen once. The rearrangement joins TRBV5-1 to TRBJ1-1; D is possibly TRBD1 (6 bases). Germline CDR1 is SGHRS and CDR2 is YFSETQ. This CDR3 region has 13 residues. Between the trimmed V and J ends, which lost 2 bases and 4 bases, there was a span of 9 bases. The CDR3 sequence is CASSFTGSTEAFF. As DNA, the CDR3 is TGCGCCAGCAGCTTTACAGGGAGCACTGAAGCTTTCTTT.

This clone was counted once. The chain employs TRBV2 and TRBJ2-5, with 10 bases matching TRBD2. Germline V gene sequence: CDR1 SNHLY, CDR2 FYNNEI. The CDR3 loop spans 16 amino acids. Unmatched junction bases numbered 9, after V lost 4 bases and J lost 4 bases. CDR3 DNA: TGTGCCAGCAGTGTATCAAGCGGGGGGGCTGGAGAGACCCAGTACTTC. Translation: CASSVSSGGAGETQYF.

This clone showed up just once. CDR3 region: CASSIYRVDGYTF. The CDR3, as DNA: TGTGCCAGTAGTATCTACAGGGTCGATGGCTACACCTTC. The V call is TRBV19, the J call TRBJ1-2; possible D gene TRBD1, 6 bases. Trimming took 3 bases from V and 6 from J, leaving 11 bases between them. This CDR3 has 13 residues. CDR1 is LNHDA, CDR2 SQIVND, per germline (reference sequence). The full variable domain, with the rest looked up from reference TRBV19 and TRBJ1-2, is DGGITQSPKYLFRKEGQNVTLSCEQNLNHDAMYWYRQDPGQGLRLIYYSQIVNDFQKGDIAEGYSVSREKKESFPLTVTSAQKNPTAFYLCASSIYRVDGYTFGSGTRLTVV.

V is TRBV4-2 and J is TRBJ1-2; D is perhaps TRBD1 (6 bases). Germline V gene sequence: CDR1 LGHNA, CDR2 YNFKEQ. V lost 0 bases, J lost 8 bases, and 16 bases lay in between. The CDR3 contains 15 residues. Here the CDR3 reads CASSQDLVPDRGYTF. CDR3 sequence (DNA): TGTGCCAGCAGCCAAGATCTGGTGCCGGACAGAGGCTACACCTTC.

V is TRBV4-3 and J is TRBJ1-1, with a weak D call TRBD1 (5 bases). The CDR3 is made up of 15 amino acids. The V end was cut by 0 bases, the J end by 11 bases, with 19 bases between. Looked up from germline, CDR1 is LGHNA and CDR2 is YSLEER. CDR3: CASSQDKGLTGRAFF. The CDR3 bases are TGCGCCAGCAGCCAAGACAAGGGGCTCACCGGGCGGGCTTTCTTT.

The chain joins TRBV2 to TRBJ2-3; D not certain. Germline V lookup: CDR1 SNHLY, CDR2 FYNNEI. The CDR3 runs 12 residues. V was cut by 6 bases and J by 0 bases, with 4 bases left in between. The CDR3 loop reads CASRRSTDTQYF. Here the CDR3 DNA reads TGTGCCAGCAGGAGAAGCACAGATACGCAGTATTTT.

The genes are TRBV9 and TRBJ2-3; 7 bases match TRBD2. The trim removed 4 bases at V and 3 bases at J, leaving 17 bases unmatched. CDR1 is SGDLS and CDR2 is YYNGEE in the germline V gene. CDR3 length equals 18 residues. The DNA for the CDR3 is TGTGCCAGCAGCCCACACATCCCCTCTCGCGGGGGAACAGATACGCAGTATTTT. Encoded protein: CASSPHIPSRGGTDTQYF.

This chain joins TRBV6-5 and TRBJ1-2; D may be TRBD1 (5 bases). Deletions cut 7 bases from V and 7 bases from J, with 19 bases between. The CDR3 sequence is 14 residues long. Germline V gene sequence: CDR1 MNHEY, CDR2 SVGAGI. The DNA for the CDR3 is TGTGCCAGCATTGGAGGGGCTGGGATTGGTGGCTACACCTTC. Protein sequence: CASIGGAGIGGYTF.

Concerning this clone itself: At the DNA level, this CDR3 is encoded by other sequences in the same sample as well. The rearrangement joins TRBV4-2 to TRBJ2-3; no clear D gene. The CDR3 has 15 residues. Germline values: CDR1 LGHNA, CDR2 YNFKEQ. Trimming took off 0 bases at V and 2 bases at J, with 9 bases between the two ends. CDR3 sequence reads: CASSQDYRITDTQYF. In DNA form, the CDR3 reads TGTGCCAGCAGCCAAGACTACCGGATCACAGATACGCAGTATTTT.

The rearrangement joins TRBV5-1 to TRBJ2-3; 9 bases map to TRBD1. With 4 bases clipped from V and 2 bases from J, the junction kept 5 bases outside the gene matches. CDR3 length: 15 residues. Germline V gene lookup returns CDR1 SGHRS and CDR2 YFSETQ. CDR3 loop: CASSPGQGPTDTQYF. The CDR3 nucleotides are TGCGCCAGCAGCCCGGGACAGGGCCCCACAGATACGCAGTATTTT.

As to this clone: The junction departs from the called germline gene at one end, perhaps through a read error. Other DNA sequences from this sample encode an identical CDR3 as well. The CDR3 nucleotides are TGTGCCACCAGCAGATACGGACAGGGCTCGAACACCGGGGAACTGTTTTTT. This encodes CATSRYGQGSNTGELFF. The chain is built from TRBV15 and TRBJ2-2; 8 nucleotides agree with TRBD1. Germline CDR1 reads LNHNV; CDR2 reads YYDKDF (reference sequence). The CDR3 spans 17 residues.

The chain is built from TRBV2 and TRBJ1-1, with 7 bases fitting TRBD1. CDR1 is SNHLY and CDR2 is FYNNEI in the germline V gene. The V gene end was trimmed by 6 bases and the J gene end by 2 bases; junction bases not matched to a gene: 9. The CDR3 extends over 15 amino acids. CDR3 loop: CASRLQGSRNTEAFF. The CDR3 nucleotides are TGTGCCAGCAGGTTACAGGGGTCACGAAACACTGAAGCTTTCTTT. Filled out from reference TRBV2 and TRBJ1-1, the complete variable domain reads EPEVTQTPSHQVTQMGQEVILRCVPISNHLYFYWYRQILGQKVEFLVSFYNNEISEKSEIFDDQFSVERPDGSNFTLKIRSTKLEDSAMYFCASRLQGSRNTEAFFGQGTRLTVV.

The chain has TRBV7-9 and TRBJ2-7, with 7 nucleotides matching TRBD1. Trimming removed 1 base from V and 7 bases from J; junction bases left unmatched: 7. The CDR3 sequence is 14 residues long. Germline lookup yields CDR1 SEHNR and CDR2 FQNEAQ (reference sequence). CDR3: CASSLELDRAEQYF. The CDR3 DNA follows: TGTGCCAGCAGCTTAGAGCTAGACAGGGCTGAGCAGTACTTC.

This chain links TRBV19 with TRBJ1-2, with D unclear. Germline CDR1 LNHDA, CDR2 SQIVND (reference sequence). The CDR3 is 13 amino acids. The germline V and J ends were trimmed by 3 bases and 2 bases, with 7 bases remaining between them. CDR3 in amino acids: CASSIVRNYGYTF. The CDR3 DNA reads as TGTGCCAGTAGTATCGTCCGGAACTATGGCTACACCTTC. The variable domain in full, with the rest retrieved from reference TRBV19 and TRBJ1-2, is DGGITQSPKYLFRKEGQNVTLSCEQNLNHDAMYWYRQDPGQGLRLIYYSQIVNDFQKGDIAEGYSVSREKKESFPLTVTSAQKNPTAFYLCASSIVRNYGYTFGSGTRLTVV.

This clone was detected only once. The chain carries TRBV13 and TRBJ2-5; D perhaps matches TRBD1 (6 bases). Trimming left V 0 bases short and J 7 bases short, with 15 bases between. This CDR3 spans 15 amino acids. CDR1 is PRHDT, CDR2 FYEKMQ, per germline (reference sequence). For the CDR3, the DNA is TGTGCCAGCAGCTTAGGTTGGGGGCGAAGCAGGACCCAGTACTTC. This translates into CASSLGWGRSRTQYF. Drawing the rest from reference TRBV13 and TRBJ2-5, the complete variable domain is AAGVIQSPRHLIKEKRETATLKCYPIPRHDTVYWYQQGPGQDPQFLISFYEKMQSDKGSIPDRFSAQQFSDYHSELNMSSLELGDSALYFCASSLGWGRSRTQYFGPGTRLLVL.

The chain uses TRBV9 and TRBJ2-2, with D possibly matching TRBD2 (6 bases). V was shortened by 0 bases and J by 7 bases, with 10 bases between the two germline ends. The CDR3 has 14 residues. Germline CDR1 is SGDLS and CDR2 is YYNGEE. The chain's CDR3 is CASSVVPGVGELFF. The DNA of the CDR3 is TGTGCCAGCAGCGTAGTCCCGGGGGTCGGGGAGCTGTTTTTT.

This clone has only one observation. The chain recombines TRBV4-1 with TRBJ2-5; 7 bases are a match to TRBD1. Germline CDR1 MGHRA, CDR2 YSYEKL. The V gene end was trimmed by 4 bases and the J gene end by 2 bases; junction bases not matched to a gene: 7. This CDR3 has 15 residues. The CDR3 is CASSLGTATQETQYF. CDR3 DNA sequence: TGCGCCAGCAGCCTGGGGACAGCGACTCAAGAGACCCAGTACTTC.

The chain joins TRBV6-1 to TRBJ1-4; TRBD1 matches at 9 bases. Germline V gene data show CDR1 as MNHNS and CDR2 as SASEGT. The CDR3 extends over 15 amino acids. Trimming took 0 bases from V and 4 from J; bases not matched to a gene: 0. The CDR3 nucleotides are TGTGCCAGCAGTGAAGCGACAGGGGGTAATGAAAAACTGTTTTTT. Amino acids: CASSEATGGNEKLFF.

The rearrangement joins TRBV5-5 to TRBJ2-2; no firm D call. The CDR3 is 13 amino acids. Germline lookup yields CDR1 SGHKS and CDR2 YYEKEE (reference sequence). V was cut by 5 bases and J by 5 bases, with 10 bases left in between. The CDR3 DNA follows: TGTGCCAGCAGGGTGGCATGGACCGGGGAGCTGTTTTTT. Amino acids: CASRVAWTGELFF.

The V call is TRBV5-1, the J call TRBJ1-1; D not certain. Germline assignment: CDR1 SGHRS and CDR2 YFSETQ. The ends were cut back, 0 bases at V and 3 bases at J, with 9 bases in the middle. The CDR3 consists of 14 residues. As DNA, the CDR3 is TGCGCCAGCAGCTTGGTCGGGATGGACACTGAAGCTTTCTTT. It specifies CASSLVGMDTEAFF.

This sequence joins TRBV29-1 and TRBJ2-3; 7 bases match TRBD1. This CDR3 region has 14 residues. CDR1 is SQVTM and CDR2 is ANQGSEA in the germline V gene. Trimming took 6 bases from V and 0 from J; bases not matched to a gene: 6. CDR3 sequence (DNA): TGCAGCGTGGGGGACAGATATAGCACAGATACGCAGTATTTT. Encoded protein: CSVGDRYSTDTQYF.

The V call is TRBV7-2, the J call TRBJ2-1, with 8 bases aligning to TRBD2. V dropped 8 bases and J dropped 4; count of bases not matched to a gene: 10. CDR3 size: 15 residues. Germline values: CDR1 SGHTA, CDR2 FQGNSA. Written as DNA, the CDR3 is TGTGCCAGCGCCTCGGGAAGCGGGGGATACAATGAGCAGTTCTTC. Residues: CASASGSGGYNEQFF.

The genes are TRBV7-2 and TRBJ2-7; TRBD2 agrees at 11 bases. CDR3 length: 16 residues. The germline V gene encodes CDR1 SGHTA and CDR2 FQGNSA. Losses at the gene ends were 5 bases for V and 5 bases for J; bases not matched to a gene: 11. As DNA, the CDR3 is TGTGCCAGCAGCGACGGTAGCGGGGGGGCCTGGCACGAGCAGTACTTC. It translates to CASSDGSGGAWHEQYF.

This clone has just a few counts. The chain couples TRBV9 to TRBJ2-3, with 7 bases aligning to TRBD1. This CDR3 spans 15 amino acids. CDR1 is SGDLS, CDR2 YYNGEE, per germline. With V trimmed by 4 bases and J by 2 bases, 7 bases remained unmatched. This chain's CDR3 is CASSRRQGSTDTQYF. Here the CDR3 DNA reads TGTGCCAGCAGCCGCCGACAGGGATCCACAGATACGCAGTATTTT.

The J gene is TRBJ2-7, the V gene TRBV12-5, with 12 bases fitting TRBD1. This CDR3 comprises 15 residues. CDR1 and CDR2 (germline): LGHNT, FRNRAP. V lost 4 bases and J lost 4; bases outside the gene matches: 5. Here the CDR3 reads CASGSGQGAGYEQYF. The DNA for the CDR3 is TGTGCTAGTGGTTCGGGACAGGGGGCGGGATACGAGCAGTACTTC.